Below, 12 T cell receptor beta chains from the same sample are listed, as sequenced in a study of cytomegalovirus exposure and HLA in healthy donors (dated by TCRdb to the late 2010s). To prepare the library, the immunoSEQ multiplex PCR assay was applied. The multiplex PCR relied on a mix of 60 forward primers for TCR Vbeta segments and 13 reverse primers for TCR Jbeta segments. This immuneACCESS table, as held by TCRdb, lists in-frame sequences with V and J called but not all clones. Of the missing ones, under half trace to an unresolved V gene in checked studies; the others have no known cause. The table for this sample lists 80,000 to 100,000 clones. The ten largest clones capture about 0.5% of the sample. Sequenced material: PBMCs. Receptors originate from a man aged 45-65 years in good health and CMV-seronegative.

Concerning this clone: The junction does not match germline at one end; this may be a read error. V usage is TRBV28 and J usage is TRBJ2-7, with TRBD1 identical over 7 bases. The length of the CDR3 is 14 residues. CDR1 and CDR2 (germline): MDHEN, SYDVKM. This chain's CDR3 is CASSSRQGSCEQYF. The CDR3 DNA reads as TGTGCCAGCAGTTCCCGACAGGGCTCCTGCGAGCAGTACTTC.

The V and J genes are TRBV9 and TRBJ2-7; D is uncertain. The CDR3 consists of 14 residues. V shed 0 bases and J shed 1 base, with 8 bases lying between them. CDR1 and CDR2 from the germline V gene are SGDLS and YYNGEE. CDR3: CASSVGSGSYEQYF. The CDR3, as DNA: TGTGCCAGCAGCGTAGGCTCAGGTTCCTACGAGCAGTACTTC.

The V gene is TRBV4-1, the J gene TRBJ2-7; D is perhaps TRBD2 (5 bases). The CDR3 contains 18 residues. CDR1 is MGHRA and CDR2 is YSYEKL in the germline V gene. The germline V and J ends were trimmed by 0 bases and 0 bases, with 18 bases remaining between them. CDR3 coding DNA: TGCGCCAGCAGCCAAGATCTTGGAGGAACAACTCTCTCCTACGAGCAGTACTTC. It encodes CASSQDLGGTTLSYEQYF.

The rearrangement joins TRBV5-1 to TRBJ1-1; 8 positions agree with TRBD1. Germline loops: CDR1 SGHRS, CDR2 YFSETQ. The CDR3 runs to 15 residues. V lost 0 bases to trimming and J lost 0 bases; unmatched junction nucleotides: 1. As DNA, the CDR3 is TGCGCCAGCAGCTTGGAGGACAGGGTGAACACTGAAGCTTTCTTT. This translates into CASSLEDRVNTEAFF.

The gene calls are TRBV7-9 and TRBJ1-3; D is ambiguous. This CDR3 has 15 residues. Trimming took 5 bases from V and 0 from J, leaving 11 bases between them. CDR1 is SEHNR and CDR2 is FQNEAQ in the germline V gene (reference sequence). CDR3 sequence: CASSPAGFSGNTIYF. CDR3 sequence (DNA): TGTGCCAGCAGCCCAGCGGGGTTCTCTGGAAACACCATATATTTT.

The chain employs TRBV7-9 and TRBJ2-2, with D maybe TRBD1 (5 bases). Per germline, CDR1 SEHNR and CDR2 FQNEAQ (reference sequence). The CDR3 runs to 17 residues. Trimming shortened V by 2 bases and J by 0 bases, and 13 bases separated the two germline ends. CDR3 residues: CASSLLGQSTNTGELFF. The CDR3 region has the DNA TGTGCCAGCAGCTTACTGGGGCAATCTACGAACACCGGGGAGCTGTTTTTT.

The rearrangement uses TRBV6-4 and TRBJ2-3; 9 nucleotides agree with TRBD2. V was clipped by 4 bases and J by 2 bases; unmatched bases: 1. This CDR3 comprises 14 residues. Germline CDR1 MRHNA, CDR2 SNTAGT. CDR3 amino acids: CASSGGGATDTQYF. CDR3 DNA sequence: TGTGCCAGCAGTGGCGGGGGGGCCACAGATACGCAGTATTTT.

The chain employs TRBV19 and TRBJ1-2, with D possibly TRBD1 on 6 matching bases. Trimming cost V 6 bases and J 7 bases, with 18 bases left between them. This CDR3 spans 14 amino acids. Per the germline V gene, CDR1 is LNHDA and CDR2 is SQIVND (reference sequence). The CDR3 bases are TGTGCCAGTAGGGTCAAGGGGGACGCCGGTGGCTACACCTTC. Protein sequence: CASRVKGDAGGYTF. Based on the CDR3 plus reference TRBV19 and TRBJ1-2, the full variable domain is DGGITQSPKYLFRKEGQNVTLSCEQNLNHDAMYWYRQDPGQGLRLIYYSQIVNDFQKGDIAEGYSVSREKKESFPLTVTSAQKNPTAFYLCASRVKGDAGGYTFGSGTRLTVV.

The chain is built from TRBV10-3 and TRBJ2-2, with a possible D match to TRBD2 (5 bases). The V gene lost 3 bases and the J gene lost 1 base, with 12 bases spanning the gap. CDR1 ENHRY and CDR2 SYGVKD come from the germline V gene. The CDR3 spans 16 residues. CDR3 in DNA: TGTGCCATCAGTGACCCTCGGGGTCGGAACACCGGGGAGCTGTTTTTT. This codes for CAISDPRGRNTGELFF.

The rearrangement joins TRBV11-2 to TRBJ2-7, with D perhaps matching TRBD1 (5 bases). The V gene's germline CDR1 is SGHAT and CDR2 FQNNGV. V lost 3 bases to trimming and J lost 4 bases, with 7 bases between them. The CDR3 covers 12 residues. The CDR3 nucleotides read TGTGCCAGCAGCTTGTCAGGGTACGAGCAGTACTTC. This encodes CASSLSGYEQYF.

The chain uses TRBV7-8 and TRBJ2-2; TRBD1 agrees at 7 bases. The trim removed 7 bases at V and 5 bases at J, leaving 7 bases unmatched. This CDR3 spans 14 amino acids. Looked up from germline, CDR1 is SGHVS and CDR2 is FQNEAQ. Written as DNA, the CDR3 is TGTGCCAGCAATTACAGGGGACCTACCGGGGAGCTGTTTTTT. Its protein is CASNYRGPTGELFF.

The chain joins TRBV4-2 to TRBJ2-3; D ambiguous. The CDR3 is made up of 12 amino acids. The V gene lost 1 base and the J gene lost 4 bases, with 3 bases spanning the gap. Germline CDR1 is LGHNA and CDR2 is YNFKEQ. The DNA of the CDR3 is TGTGCCAGCAGCCAAGCGGCAGATACGCAGTATTTT. Translated, it gives CASSQAADTQYF.